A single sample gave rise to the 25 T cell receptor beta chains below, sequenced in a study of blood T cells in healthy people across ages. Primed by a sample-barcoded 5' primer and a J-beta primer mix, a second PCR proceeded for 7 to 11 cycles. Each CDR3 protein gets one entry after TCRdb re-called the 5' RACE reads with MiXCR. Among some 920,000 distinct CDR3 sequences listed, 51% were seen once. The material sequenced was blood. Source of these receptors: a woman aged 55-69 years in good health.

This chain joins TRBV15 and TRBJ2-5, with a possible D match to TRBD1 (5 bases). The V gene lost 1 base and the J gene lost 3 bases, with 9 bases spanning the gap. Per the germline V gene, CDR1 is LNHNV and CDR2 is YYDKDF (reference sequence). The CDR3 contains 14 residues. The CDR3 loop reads CATSRATEKETQYF. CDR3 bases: TGTGCCACCAGCAGAGCGACAGAGAAAGAGACCCAGTACTTC.

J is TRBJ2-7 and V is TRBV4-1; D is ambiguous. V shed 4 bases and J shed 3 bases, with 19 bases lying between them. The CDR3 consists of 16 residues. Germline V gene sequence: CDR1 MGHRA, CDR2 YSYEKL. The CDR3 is CASSLRAGISHYEQYF. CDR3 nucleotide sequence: TGCGCCAGCAGCCTACGGGCTGGGATTTCCCACTACGAGCAGTACTTC.

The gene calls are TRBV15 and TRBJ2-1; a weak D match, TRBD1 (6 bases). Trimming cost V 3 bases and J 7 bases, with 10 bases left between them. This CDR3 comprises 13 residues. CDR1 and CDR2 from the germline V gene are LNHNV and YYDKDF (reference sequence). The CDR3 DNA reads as TGTGCCACCAGCAGGCCAGGGGCGAATGAGCAGTTCTTC. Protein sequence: CATSRPGANEQFF.

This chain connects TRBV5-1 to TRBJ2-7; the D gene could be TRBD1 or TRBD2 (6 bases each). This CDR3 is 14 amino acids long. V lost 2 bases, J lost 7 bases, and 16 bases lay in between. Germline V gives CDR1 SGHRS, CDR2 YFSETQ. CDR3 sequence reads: CASSFRPGANEQYF. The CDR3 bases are TGCGCCAGCAGCTTCCGGCCGGGGGCGAATGAGCAGTACTTC. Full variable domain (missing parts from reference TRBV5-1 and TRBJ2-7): KAGVTQTPRYLIKTRGQQVTLSCSPISGHRSVSWYQQTPGQGLQFLFEYFSETQRNKGNFPGRFSGRQFSNSRSEMNVSTLELGDSALYLCASSFRPGANEQYFGPGTRLTVT.

The CDR3 loop is CASSETPTTATYGYTF. DNA of the CDR3: TGTGCCAGCAGTGAGACCCCCACGACAGCGACCTATGGCTACACCTTC. The J gene is TRBJ1-2, the V gene TRBV6-1; D perhaps matches TRBD1 (5 bases). In germline, CDR1 is MNHNS, CDR2 SASEGT. The germline V and J ends were trimmed by 3 bases and 4 bases, with 18 bases remaining between them. The CDR3 runs to 16 residues.

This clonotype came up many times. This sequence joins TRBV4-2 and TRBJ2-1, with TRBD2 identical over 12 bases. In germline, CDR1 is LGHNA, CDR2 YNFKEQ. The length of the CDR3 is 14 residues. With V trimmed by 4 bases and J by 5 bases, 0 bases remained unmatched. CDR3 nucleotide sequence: TGTGCCAGCAGCCGACTAGCGGGAGACAATGAGCAGTTCTTC. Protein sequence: CASSRLAGDNEQFF.

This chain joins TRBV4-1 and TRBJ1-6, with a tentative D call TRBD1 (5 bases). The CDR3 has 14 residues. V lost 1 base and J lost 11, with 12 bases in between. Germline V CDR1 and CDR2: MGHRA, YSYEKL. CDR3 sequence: CASSQVSGNTPLHF. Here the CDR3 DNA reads TGCGCCAGCAGCCAAGTCTCAGGGAACACACCCCTCCACTTT.

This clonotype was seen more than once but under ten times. This chain's CDR3 is CASSLIGTRSGANVLTF. DNA for the CDR3: TGTGCCAGCAGCTTAATTGGGACTAGGTCTGGGGCCAACGTCCTGACTTTC. The gene calls are TRBV7-2 and TRBJ2-6; 8 nucleotides match TRBD2. Trimming took 2 bases from V and 1 from J; bases not matched to a gene: 4. Germline lookup yields CDR1 SGHTA and CDR2 FQGNSA. This CDR3 region has 17 residues. The complete variable domain, with remaining parts taken from reference TRBV7-2 and TRBJ2-6, reads GAGVSQSPSNKVTEKGKDVELRCDPISGHTALYWYRQSLGQGLEFLIYFQGNSAPDKSGLPSDRFSAERTGGSVSTLTIQRTQQEDSAVYLCASSLIGTRSGANVLTFGAGSRLTVL.

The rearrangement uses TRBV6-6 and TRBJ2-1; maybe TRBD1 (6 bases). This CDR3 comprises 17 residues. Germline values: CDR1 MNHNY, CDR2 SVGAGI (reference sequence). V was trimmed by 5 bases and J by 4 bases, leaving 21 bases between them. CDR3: CASSKTGTNRLYNEQFF. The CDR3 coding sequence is TGTGCCAGCAGTAAAACGGGGACAAACAGACTTTACAATGAGCAGTTCTTC.

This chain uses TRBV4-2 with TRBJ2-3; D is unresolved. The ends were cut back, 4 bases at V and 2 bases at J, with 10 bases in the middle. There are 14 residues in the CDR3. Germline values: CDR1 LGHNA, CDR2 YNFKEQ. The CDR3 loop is CASSPTSFTDTQYF. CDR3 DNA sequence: TGTGCCAGCAGCCCGACAAGCTTCACAGATACGCAGTATTTT.

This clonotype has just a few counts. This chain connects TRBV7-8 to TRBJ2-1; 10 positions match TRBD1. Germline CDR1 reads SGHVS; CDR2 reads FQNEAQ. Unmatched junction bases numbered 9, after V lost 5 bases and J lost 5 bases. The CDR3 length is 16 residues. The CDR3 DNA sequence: TGTGCCAGCAGCGCGTCCGGGACAGGGGCCCACAATGAGCAGTTCTTC. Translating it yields CASSASGTGAHNEQFF.

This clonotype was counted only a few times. The CDR3 region is CASSLAERGYNEQFF. CDR3 bases: TGTGCCAGCAGCTTAGCGGAGCGGGGATACAATGAGCAGTTCTTC. J is TRBJ2-1 and V is TRBV7-8; TRBD2 aligns across 7 bases. V was clipped by 0 bases and J by 4 bases; unmatched bases: 3. CDR1 is SGHVS, CDR2 FQNEAQ, per germline. The CDR3 runs to 15 residues.

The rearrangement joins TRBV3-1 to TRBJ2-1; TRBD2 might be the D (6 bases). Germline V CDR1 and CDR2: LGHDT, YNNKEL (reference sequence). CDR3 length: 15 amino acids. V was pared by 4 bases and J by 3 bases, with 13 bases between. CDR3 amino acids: CASSRAVGSYNEQFF. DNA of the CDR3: TGTGCCAGCAGCCGGGCCGTCGGGAGCTACAATGAGCAGTTCTTC.

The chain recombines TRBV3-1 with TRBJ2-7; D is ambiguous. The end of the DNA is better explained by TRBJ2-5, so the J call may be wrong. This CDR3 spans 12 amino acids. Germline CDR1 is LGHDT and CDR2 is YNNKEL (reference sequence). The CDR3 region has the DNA TGTGCCAGCAGCCAAGACGCGCAGACCCAGTACTTC. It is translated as CASSQDAQTQYF.

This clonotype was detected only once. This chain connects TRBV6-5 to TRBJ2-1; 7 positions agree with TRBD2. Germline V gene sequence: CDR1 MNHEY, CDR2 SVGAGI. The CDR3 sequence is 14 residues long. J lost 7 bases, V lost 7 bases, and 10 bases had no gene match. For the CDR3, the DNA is TGTGCCAGCAAGCCCCCGGGCGGGAGAAATGAGCAGTTCTTC. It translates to CASKPPGGRNEQFF.

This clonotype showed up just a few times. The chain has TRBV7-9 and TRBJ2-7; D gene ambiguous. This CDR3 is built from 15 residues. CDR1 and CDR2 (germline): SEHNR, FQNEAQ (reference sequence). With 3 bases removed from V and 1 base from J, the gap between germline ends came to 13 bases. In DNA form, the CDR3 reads TGTGCCAGCAGCTTTGTGATGGGATTTTCCTACGAGCAGTACTTC. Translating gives CASSFVMGFSYEQYF.

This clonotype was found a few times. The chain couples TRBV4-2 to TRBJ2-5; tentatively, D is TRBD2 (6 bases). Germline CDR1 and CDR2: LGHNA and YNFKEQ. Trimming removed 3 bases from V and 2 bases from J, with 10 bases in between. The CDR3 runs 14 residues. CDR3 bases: TGTGCCAGCAGCCAGGCCGGGACTCAAGAGACCCAGTACTTC. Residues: CASSQAGTQETQYF.

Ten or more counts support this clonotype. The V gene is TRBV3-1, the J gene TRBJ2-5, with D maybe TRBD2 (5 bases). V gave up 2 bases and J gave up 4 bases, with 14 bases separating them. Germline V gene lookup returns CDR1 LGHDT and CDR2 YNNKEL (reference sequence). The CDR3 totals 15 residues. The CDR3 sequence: CASSQLERSGETQYF. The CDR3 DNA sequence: TGTGCCAGCAGCCAATTAGAGAGGAGCGGAGAGACCCAGTACTTC.

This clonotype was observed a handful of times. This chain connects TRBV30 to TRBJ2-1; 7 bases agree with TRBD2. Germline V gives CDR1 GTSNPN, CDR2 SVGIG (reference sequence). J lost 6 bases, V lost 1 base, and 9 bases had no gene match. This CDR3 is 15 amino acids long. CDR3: CAWSAWAGRANEQFF. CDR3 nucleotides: TGTGCCTGGAGTGCCTGGGCGGGGAGGGCCAATGAGCAGTTCTTC.

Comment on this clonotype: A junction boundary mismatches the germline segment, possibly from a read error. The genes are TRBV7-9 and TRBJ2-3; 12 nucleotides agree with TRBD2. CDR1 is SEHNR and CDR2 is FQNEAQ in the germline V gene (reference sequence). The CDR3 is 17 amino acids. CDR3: CASTTTSGRRISDTRYF. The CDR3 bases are TGTGCCAGCACTACGACTAGCGGGAGAAGGATTTCAGATACGCGGTATTTT.

CDR3 residues: CASSVAASGSEQFF. CDR3 coding DNA: TGTGCCAGCAGTGTAGCGGCCTCGGGAAGTGAGCAGTTCTTC. The V gene is TRBV6-1, the J gene TRBJ2-1, with D perhaps matching TRBD2 (6 bases). CDR1 is MNHNS and CDR2 is SASEGT in the germline V gene. Trimming stripped 4 bases from V and 9 bases from J, with 16 bases between. The CDR3 has 14 amino acids.

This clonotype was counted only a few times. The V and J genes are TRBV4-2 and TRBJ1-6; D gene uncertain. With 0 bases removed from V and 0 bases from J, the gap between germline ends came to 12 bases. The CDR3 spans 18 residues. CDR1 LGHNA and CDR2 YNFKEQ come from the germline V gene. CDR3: CASSQDPLASSYNSPLHF. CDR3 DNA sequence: TGTGCCAGCAGCCAAGATCCCCTTGCGAGCTCCTATAATTCACCCCTCCACTTT.

Here the CDR3 DNA reads TGCGCCAGCAGTGATGCGGGGACCTCTTCCCAGCCCCAGCATTTT. Protein sequence: CASSDAGTSSQPQHF. J is TRBJ1-5 and V is TRBV10-2; TRBD1 might be the D (5 bases). Germline V gene lookup returns CDR1 WSHSY and CDR2 SAAADI. The CDR3 has 15 residues. Deletions cut 3 bases from V and 7 bases from J, with 16 bases between.

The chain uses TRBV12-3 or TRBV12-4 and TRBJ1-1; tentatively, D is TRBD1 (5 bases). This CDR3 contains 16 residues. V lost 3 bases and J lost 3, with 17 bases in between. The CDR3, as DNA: TGTGCCAGCAGTTTTCTTGGGGTTGGCAGGGACACTGAAGCTTTCTTT. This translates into CASSFLGVGRDTEAFF.

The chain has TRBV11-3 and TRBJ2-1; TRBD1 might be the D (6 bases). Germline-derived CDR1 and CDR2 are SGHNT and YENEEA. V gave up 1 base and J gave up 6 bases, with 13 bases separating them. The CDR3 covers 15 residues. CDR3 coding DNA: TGTGCCAGCAGCTTAGCCCGGACAGCCTCCAATGAGCAGTTCTTC. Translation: CASSLARTASNEQFF.